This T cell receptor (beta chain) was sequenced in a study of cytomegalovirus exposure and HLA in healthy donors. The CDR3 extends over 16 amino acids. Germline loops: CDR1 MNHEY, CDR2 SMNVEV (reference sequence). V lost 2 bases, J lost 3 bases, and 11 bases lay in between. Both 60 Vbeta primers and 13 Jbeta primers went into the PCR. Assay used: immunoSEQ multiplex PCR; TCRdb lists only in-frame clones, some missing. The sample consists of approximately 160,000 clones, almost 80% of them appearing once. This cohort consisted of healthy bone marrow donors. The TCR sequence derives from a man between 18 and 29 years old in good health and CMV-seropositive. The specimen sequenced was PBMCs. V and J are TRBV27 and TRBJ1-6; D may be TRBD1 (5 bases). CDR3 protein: CASSLAQGGYNSPLHF. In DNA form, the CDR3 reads TGTGCCAGCAGTTTAGCCCAGGGCGGCTATAATTCACCCCTCCACTTT.